Listed below are T cell receptor beta chains from one sample, sequenced in a study of blood T cell repertoires in COVID-19. Data came from immunoSEQ multiplex PCR; TCRdb stores just in-frame clones and leaves some out. Here the sample spans hundreds of thousands of clones, around 89% being singletons. Sequenced: peripheral blood. The receptors here all came from a woman aged 18 to 35 with acute or convalescent COVID-19. Both conserved end residues are part of each CDR3. The order of the fields is D gene, J gene, V gene, clone size, CDR3 DNA, CDR3 protein. D genes are given only for firm matches. Some rows have no size entry. The others give once, few or many, or a class for an expanded clone.

>.|TRBJ1-1|TRBV27|once
TGTGCCAGCAGTCCGGGGGGATTCATGAACACTGAAGCTTTCTTT
CASSPGGFMNTEAFF
>TRBD1|TRBJ1-2|TRBV9|.
TGTGCCAGCAGCCCCGGGACAGGGGATGGCTACACCTTC
CASSPGTGDGYTF
>TRBD1|TRBJ2-2|TRBV7-2|.
TGTGCCAGCAGCCCAGGGGGGACAGGGAACACCGGGGAGCTGTTTTTT
CASSPGGTGNTGELFF
>TRBD1|TRBJ1-2|TRBV19|.
TGTGCCAGTAGTATCATCGGGACAGGGAACGGCTATGGCTACACCTTC
CASSIIGTGNGYGYTF
>.|TRBJ1-2|TRBV9|.
TGTGCCAGCAGCCGCACAGGGACCTATGGCTACACCTTC
CASSRTGTYGYTF
>.|TRBJ1-1|TRBV2|once
TGTGCCAGCAGTGAAATTCAGATTCCGACTGAAGCTTTCTTT
CASSEIQIPTEAFF
>.|TRBJ1-2|TRBV20-1|once
TGCAGTGGAGGCGGGGAAGATGGCTACACCTTC
CSGGGEDGYTF
>TRBD1|TRBJ2-3|TRBV5-4|.
TGTGCCAGCAGCTTGGGGGGCGGACAGGGCACAGATACGCAGTATTTT
CASSLGGGQGTDTQYF
>TRBD1|TRBJ1-6|TRBV3-1/TRBV3-2|.
TGTGCCAGCAGCCACCCTGACAGGGGTGCCAGTTCACCCCTCCACTTT
CASSHPDRGASSPLHF
>.|TRBJ1-2|TRBV27|.
TGTGCCAGCAGTTTAGGCGGACGGGGGGGGGACTATGGCTACACCTTC
CASSLGGRGGDYGYTF
>.|TRBJ1-5|TRBV7-2|.
TGTGCCAGCAGCTTAGCGCCGGGGAGCAATCAGCCCCAGCATTTT
CASSLAPGSNQPQHF
>.|TRBJ1-3|TRBV21-1|.
TGTGCCAGCAGCGGGGAGCTAAGCTCTGGAAACACCATATATTTT
CASSGELSSGNTIYF
>.|TRBJ2-5|TRBV5-6|.
TGTGCCAGCAGTGGGAGATTCGGGACAATCAACTTC
CASSGRFGTINF
>.|TRBJ2-7|TRBV10-3|.
TGTGCCATCAGTAAAGCATCCTACGAGCAGTACTTC
CAISKASYEQYF
>TRBD1|TRBJ1-5|TRBV3-1/TRBV3-2|.
TGTGCCAGCAGCCAACCAGACAGGGGCGCTCATCAGCCCCAGCATTTT
CASSQPDRGAHQPQHF
>TRBD2|TRBJ2-2|TRBV30|.
TGTGCCTGGAGTGGGGGAGGGACGAACACCGGGGAGCTGTTTTTT
CAWSGGGTNTGELFF
>.|TRBJ1-1|TRBV11-2|few
TGTGCCAGCAGCCAAAGAGGGGGGGGCACTGAAGCTTTCTTT
CASSQRGGGTEAFF
>.|TRBJ1-5|TRBV5-1|.
TGCGCCAGCAGCAACCTCGCCTACAGGGTAAATCAGCCCCAGCATTTT
CASSNLAYRVNQPQHF
>TRBD1|TRBJ2-3|TRBV18|.
TGTGCCAGCTCCCCCAGGGGGACAGATACGCAGTATTTT
CASSPRGTDTQYF
>TRBD1|TRBJ2-2|TRBV6-6|.
TGTGCCAGCGTACGTCCGGGACAGGGTTACGCCGGGGAGCTGTTTTTT
CASVRPGQGYAGELFF
>.|TRBJ1-2|TRBV5-6|few
TGTGCCAGCAGCTTTTCGTTCGGTCTACAGGGAAGCTACACCTTC
CASSFSFGLQGSYTF
>TRBD1|TRBJ2-6|TRBV6-2/TRBV6-3|.
TGTGCCAGCAGTTACGAGTTGGGACAGGGGGCGCTAGGGGCCAACGTCCTGACTTTC
CASSYELGQGALGANVLTF